This note documents a single T cell receptor (beta chain) sequence. Its antigen is undetermined. From germline, CDR1 is SGHDT and CDR2 YYEEEE. J lost 7 bases, V lost 2 bases, and 12 bases had no gene match. There are 16 residues in the CDR3. This entry comes from a study of CD8 T cells in ankylosing spondylitis. Broader study findings: Disease-linked clones proved CD8+ and comparatively uncommon in peripheral blood. Enrichment of disease-linked clones was reportedly significant in matched ankylosing spondylitis synovial fluid.

Using quantitative 5'-RACE with molecular barcodes, the authors made TCR beta libraries. TCRdb fed the 5' RACE reads into MiXCR, producing one record per CDR3 protein. The table has 150,000 or so distinct CDR3 sequences, under 35% seen once. The sequence was obtained from a male donor with ankylosing spondylitis. Sample: synovial fluid, either unsorted or a sorted T cell fraction (not recorded which). V and J are TRBV5-6 and TRBJ2-5; TRBD2 matches 9 bases. This chain's CDR3 is CASSFRKREVLGTQYF. The CDR3 DNA is TGTGCCAGCAGCTTCAGGAAGCGGGAGGTCCTAGGGACCCAGTACTTC.